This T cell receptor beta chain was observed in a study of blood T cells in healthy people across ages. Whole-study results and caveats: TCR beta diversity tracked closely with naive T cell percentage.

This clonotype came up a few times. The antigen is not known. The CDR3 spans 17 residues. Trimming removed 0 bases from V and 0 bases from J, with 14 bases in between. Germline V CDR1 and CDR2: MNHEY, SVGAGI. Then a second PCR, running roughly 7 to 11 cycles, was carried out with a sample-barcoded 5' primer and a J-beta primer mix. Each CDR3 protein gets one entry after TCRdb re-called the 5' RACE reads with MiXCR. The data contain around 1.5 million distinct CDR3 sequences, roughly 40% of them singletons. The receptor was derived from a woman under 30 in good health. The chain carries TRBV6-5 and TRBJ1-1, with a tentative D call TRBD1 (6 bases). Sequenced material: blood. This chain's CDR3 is CASSYSNWDIMNTEAFF. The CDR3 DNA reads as TGTGCCAGCAGTTACTCTAATTGGGACATCATGAACACTGAAGCTTTCTTT.